This TCR beta chain was recovered during a study of T cell responses to AZD1222 COVID-19 vaccine. Trimming removed 5 bases from V and 6 bases from J; junction bases left unmatched: 4. Germline V gene sequence: CDR1 SGHVS, CDR2 FQNEAQ. The length of the CDR3 is 12 residues. The assay was immunoSEQ multiplex PCR, and TCRdb's table has in-frame clones only and misses some. This sample has around 140,000 clones, with 75% to 95% found just once. A remark on this clone: Its antigen is not known.

General study points: Donors were largely white British and mainly female; clonal diversity was possibly underestimated.

The sequence was obtained from an adult in good health. The V call is TRBV7-8, the J call TRBJ2-7; 7 nucleotides agree with TRBD1. Sequenced here: peripheral blood, sampled on day 0 of AZD1222 vaccination. CDR3 sequence: CASSGQVGEQYF. As DNA, the CDR3 is TGTGCCAGCAGCGGACAGGTAGGCGAGCAGTACTTC.